This TCR beta chain was found in a study of cytomegalovirus exposure and HLA in healthy donors (dated by TCRdb to the late 2010s). About the full investigation: According to a later analysis, the 120 validation repertoires were produced on the same platform as the approximately 620 repertoires of the first cohort. Besides the first cohort of 500 to 700 subjects, a separate validation cohort made up of 120 or so different subjects was used. The study was designed to test whether signatures of past pathogen exposure could be identified by cataloging public T cell receptors. To predict cytomegalovirus infection status, the study combined high-throughput TCR immunosequencing, statistical association of individual TCRs with disease status, and machine learning.

There are 15 amino acids in the CDR3, from cysteine to phenylalanine inclusive. Only CDR3 DNA remains: 45 bases, in frame from the first base. According to the germline V gene, CDR1 reads SGDLS and CDR2 reads YYNGEE. V is pruned by 3 bases and J by 8 bases, leaving 12 bases of the junction without a gene match. Points the paper makes about the study in general: The study gave a list of roughly 150 TCR beta chains associated with cytomegalovirus. All 110 or so repertoires were used to score co-occurrence in the validation cohort in a later analysis, because that analysis had no HLA typing for the cohort. A few of the identified cytomegalovirus-associated TCR beta chains were confirmed in vitro to be specific for cytomegalovirus antigens. Of the cluster scores, 90% to 95% were above 0 in a later analysis, which found that TCRs clustered in the first cohort also tended to co-occur in the roughly 130 validation repertoires. In both the original and validation cohorts, the classifier was reported to diagnose cytomegalovirus status with high specificity and sensitivity. The authors suggested that the approach could potentially be generalized to other disease states and immunological phenotypes. While some public TCRs were present in many individuals, most TCR sequences turned up only very rarely across donors.

As regards this clone: This receptor's antigen is unknown. No base-level quality is on record; no much larger clone is a single base apart.

The donors were included in the validation cohort of over a hundred subjects, a group kept apart from the approximately 700-subject first cohort. Library construction relied on the immunoSEQ multiplex PCR assay. The source study handled its data this way. A statistical classification framework was built to diagnose cytomegalovirus status from the catalog of TCR beta chain sequences. The table comes from immuneACCESS by way of TCRdb, which keeps in-frame sequences with V and J called. Part of the clones is missing from these tables; in studies checked, under half for an unresolved V gene and the rest for unknown reasons. From that table come the V and J calls and clone size; the DNA was used to work out D and trimming. The sample data list about 160,000 clones, and just under 90% of these were observed just once. The top ten constitute 4.2% of the sample.

The specimen sequenced was PBMCs. The receptor's source is a man younger than 30 in good health and CMV-seropositive. The sequence links TRBV9 to TRBJ1-2; 8 bases in the middle match TRBD1. The sequence in DNA is TGTGCCAGCAGCGCGCTCCAGGGGGCGCAAAGCGGCTACACCTTC. Its protein reads: CASSALQGAQSGYTF.